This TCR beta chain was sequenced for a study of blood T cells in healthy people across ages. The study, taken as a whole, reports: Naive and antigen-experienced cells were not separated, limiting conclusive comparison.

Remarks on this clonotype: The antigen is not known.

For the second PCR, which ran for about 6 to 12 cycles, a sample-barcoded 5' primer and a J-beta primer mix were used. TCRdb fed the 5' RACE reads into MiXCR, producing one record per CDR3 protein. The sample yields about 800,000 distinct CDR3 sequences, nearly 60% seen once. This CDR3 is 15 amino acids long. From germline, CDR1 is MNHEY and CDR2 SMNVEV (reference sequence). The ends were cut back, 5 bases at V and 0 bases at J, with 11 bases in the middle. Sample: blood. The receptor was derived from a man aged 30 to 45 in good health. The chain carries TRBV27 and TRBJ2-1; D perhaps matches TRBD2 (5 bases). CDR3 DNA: TGTGCCAGCAGTAAACGGGGTCTCTCCTACAATGAGCAGTTCTTC. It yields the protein CASSKRGLSYNEQFF.